Listed here are 25 T cell receptor beta chains from one sample, sequenced in a study of blood T cell repertoires in COVID-19. Generated by immunoSEQ multiplex PCR, the TCRdb table keeps only in-frame clones and is missing some. The table lists about 200,000 clones, approximately 88% of them singletons. The sample taken for sequencing was peripheral blood. The source of these receptors is a man between 60 and 75 years old who had recovered from COVID-19.

This rearrangement joins TRBV6-5 to TRBJ1-4; the D is unclear. V lost 6 bases to trimming and J lost 5 bases, with 16 bases between them. Germline V gene lookup returns CDR1 MNHEY and CDR2 SVGAGI. The CDR3 length is 15 residues. For the CDR3, the DNA is TGTGCCAGCAGATCCCGTTTTACCGGGAATGAAAAACTGTTTTTT. It translates to CASRSRFTGNEKLFF.

As for this clone: Different DNA sequences within this sample yield the same CDR3. The chain is built from TRBV5-1 and TRBJ1-1; 8 bases are a match to TRBD1. This CDR3 region has 13 residues. V trimming: 4 bases; J trimming: 6 bases; junction bases outside the gene matches: 5. CDR1 SGHRS and CDR2 YFSETQ come from the germline V gene. The CDR3 bases are TGCGCCAGCAGCCTCGGGACAGGAGCTGAAGCTTTCTTT. It specifies CASSLGTGAEAFF.

The V gene is TRBV7-2, the J gene TRBJ1-2; D is unresolved. The CDR3 has 15 amino acids. The V gene lost 0 bases and the J gene lost 5 bases, with 13 bases spanning the gap. Germline V gives CDR1 SGHTA, CDR2 FQGNSA. CDR3 loop: CASSLATGSSYGYTF. CDR3 DNA: TGTGCCAGCAGCTTAGCGACCGGGTCGAGTTATGGCTACACCTTC.

The CDR3, as DNA: TGTGCCAGCAACCTTTATCAAGGAGGCTACGAGCAGTACTTC. Protein: CASNLYQGGYEQYF. This chain links TRBV28 with TRBJ2-7; perhaps TRBD2 as D (5 bases). The CDR3 is made up of 14 amino acids. V dropped 7 bases and J dropped 3 bases, with 16 bases sitting between them. Germline CDR1 and CDR2: MDHEN and SYDVKM.

This clone came up once. The chain has TRBV10-3 and TRBJ2-1; 9 bases are shared with TRBD1. Germline-derived CDR1 and CDR2 are ENHRY and SYGVKD. J gave up 6 bases and V 5 bases, and 8 bases lay outside the gene matches. CDR3 length: 15 residues. The CDR3 coding sequence is TGTGCCATCAGTACAGGGGGCGGTAATCTCAATGAGCAGTTCTTC. Protein sequence: CAISTGGGNLNEQFF.

The rearrangement links TRBV4-3 to TRBJ2-1; 10 bases are a match to TRBD2. Germline V gene data show CDR1 as LGHNA and CDR2 as YSLEER. This CDR3 has 17 residues. V lost 4 bases and J lost 7; bases outside the gene matches: 13. CDR3 sequence reads: CASSRTAAGGVGNEQFF. The CDR3 region has the DNA TGCGCCAGCAGCCGGACAGCAGCGGGAGGGGTTGGTAATGAGCAGTTCTTC.

The rearrangement joins TRBV7-9 to TRBJ2-1; 8 nucleotides agree with TRBD2. The CDR3 consists of 14 residues. Germline assignment: CDR1 SEHNR and CDR2 FQNEAQ (reference sequence). The V gene end was trimmed by 5 bases and the J gene end by 4 bases; junction bases not matched to a gene: 4. The chain's CDR3 is CASSLGLAYNEQFF. The CDR3 DNA reads TGTGCCAGCAGCCTCGGACTAGCATACAATGAGCAGTTCTTC. The full variable domain, in which reference TRBV7-9 and TRBJ2-1 provide the parts outside the CDR3, is DTGVSQNPRHKITKRGQNVTFRCDPISEHNRLYWYRQTLGQGPEFLTYFQNEAQLEKSRLLSDRFSAERPKGSFSTLEIQRTEQGDSAMYLCASSLGLAYNEQFFGPGTRLTVL.

The rearrangement links TRBV25-1 to TRBJ2-1, with D possibly TRBD2 on 5 matching bases. The germline gives CDR1 MGHDK, CDR2 SYGVNS. This CDR3 has 16 residues. Deletions cut 1 base from V and 7 bases from J, with 17 bases between. In DNA, the CDR3 is TGTGCCAGCAGTGAATCTGGAGTCCGGGGTAAGAATGAGCAGTTCTTC. Encoded protein: CASSESGVRGKNEQFF.

The gene calls are TRBV28 and TRBJ2-3; 9 bases are shared with TRBD1. Germline CDR1 and CDR2: MDHEN and SYDVKM. Trimming at V came to 9 bases and at J to 4 bases, leaving 11 bases not matched to a gene. This CDR3 region has 15 residues. For the CDR3, the DNA is TGTGCCAGTTCGTCCGGGACAGGGCTCGCAGATACGCAGTATTTT. Translated: CASSSGTGLADTQYF.

The chain employs TRBV6-5 and TRBJ2-2; TRBD1 matches at 9 bases. CDR3 size: 16 residues. J was trimmed by 11 bases and V by 0 bases; bases with no gene match: 10. The germline V gene encodes CDR1 MNHEY and CDR2 SVGAGI. CDR3: CASSYSRGQGPRELFF. The CDR3 DNA sequence: TGTGCCAGCAGTTACTCGAGGGGACAGGGTCCCCGCGAGCTGTTTTTT.

The V and J genes are TRBV3-1 (or the pseudogene TRBV3-2) and TRBJ1-1; the match to TRBD1 covers 10 bases. V lost 1 base and J lost 4; bases outside the gene matches: 9. The CDR3 is made up of 17 amino acids. Germline CDR1 LGHDT, CDR2 YNNKEL (reference sequence). The DNA for the CDR3 is TGTGCCAGCAGCCAAGTCCGACAGGGGGCGCGAAGCACTGAAGCTTTCTTT. It specifies CASSQVRQGARSTEAFF.

A single count supports this clone. The V and J genes are TRBV5-1 and TRBJ2-1; 8 bases align to TRBD2. This CDR3 has 16 amino acids. Germline trimming cut 2 bases from V and 2 bases from J; bases unmatched to any gene: 6. Germline CDR1 is SGHRS and CDR2 is YFSETQ. The CDR3 region is CASSFPPGRAYNEQFF. The CDR3 DNA sequence: TGCGCCAGCAGCTTCCCTCCCGGGAGGGCCTACAATGAGCAGTTCTTC. Together with reference TRBV5-1 and TRBJ2-1, the CDR3 gives the full variable domain: KAGVTQTPRYLIKTRGQQVTLSCSPISGHRSVSWYQQTPGQGLQFLFEYFSETQRNKGNFPGRFSGRQFSNSRSEMNVSTLELGDSALYLCASSFPPGRAYNEQFFGPGTRLTVL.

As DNA, the CDR3 is TGTGCCAGCAGCCAAAGGGGAGGCTCTGGAAACACCATATATTTT. This encodes CASSQRGGSGNTIYF. The rearrangement joins TRBV3-1 (or the pseudogene TRBV3-2) to TRBJ1-3; TRBD1 is a possible D gene (5 bases). CDR3 length: 15 residues. Trimming took off 2 bases at V and 0 bases at J, with 8 bases between the two ends. Germline V gene sequence: CDR1 LGHDT, CDR2 YNNKEL (reference sequence).

This chain joins TRBV19 and TRBJ2-2, with TRBD1 matching 11 bases. Trimming removed 8 bases from V and 9 bases from J; junction bases left unmatched: 11. The CDR3 spans 15 residues. Germline V gene lookup returns CDR1 LNHDA and CDR2 SQIVND (reference sequence). CDR3 amino acids: CASGTGTGGTRELFF. The CDR3 coding sequence is TGTGCCAGTGGCACCGGGACAGGGGGAACGAGGGAGCTGTTTTTT.

This chain links TRBV19 with TRBJ1-1, with D maybe TRBD1 (5 bases). Per the germline V gene, CDR1 is LNHDA and CDR2 is SQIVND (reference sequence). This CDR3 spans 14 amino acids. V dropped 7 bases and J dropped 9 bases, with 21 bases sitting between them. The CDR3 loop reads CASNHRTPAGKAFF. The CDR3 DNA reads as TGTGCCAGTAACCACCGGACGCCCGCAGGGAAAGCTTTCTTT.

This clone was recorded only once. The chain employs TRBV19 and TRBJ2-2; perhaps TRBD1 as D (5 bases). V lost 5 bases and J 6 bases, leaving 13 bases between the germline ends. The CDR3 is 14 amino acids. Germline V gene sequence: CDR1 LNHDA, CDR2 SQIVND (reference sequence). The CDR3 coding sequence is TGTGCCAGTAGTCCCAGGGCCACAGCCGGGGAGCTGTTTTTT. Amino acids: CASSPRATAGELFF. The full variable domain, completed using reference TRBV19 and TRBJ2-2, is DGGITQSPKYLFRKEGQNVTLSCEQNLNHDAMYWYRQDPGQGLRLIYYSQIVNDFQKGDIAEGYSVSREKKESFPLTVTSAQKNPTAFYLCASSPRATAGELFFGEGSRLTVL.

On this clone: Other DNA sequences in this sample translate to the same CDR3. The rearrangement joins TRBV7-2 to TRBJ2-7; D not certain. V lost 2 bases and J 0 bases, leaving 11 bases between the germline ends. Germline CDR1 SGHTA, CDR2 FQGNSA. The CDR3 runs 15 residues. CDR3: CASSLLGLSSYEQYF. The CDR3 DNA reads TGTGCCAGCAGCTTATTGGGCTTAAGCTCCTACGAGCAGTACTTC. The variable domain in full, completed from reference TRBV7-2 and TRBJ2-7, reads GAGVSQSPSNKVTEKGKDVELRCDPISGHTALYWYRQSLGQGLEFLIYFQGNSAPDKSGLPSDRFSAERTGGSVSTLTIQRTQQEDSAVYLCASSLLGLSSYEQYFGPGTRLTVT.

The rearrangement links TRBV27 to TRBJ1-1; D possibly corresponds to TRBD1 (5 bases). Trimming removed 7 bases from V and 0 bases from J, with 15 bases in between. Germline V lookup: CDR1 MNHEY, CDR2 SMNVEV (reference sequence). CDR3 size: 15 residues. In DNA form, the CDR3 reads TGTGCCAGCAATTTGGGAACAGGACTGAACACTGAAGCTTTCTTT. Translating gives CASNLGTGLNTEAFF.

V gene TRBV4-2 combines with J gene TRBJ1-2; D gene uncertain. The ends were cut back, 1 base at V and 7 bases at J, with 13 bases in the middle. The length of the CDR3 is 14 residues. Germline V gene data show CDR1 as LGHNA and CDR2 as YNFKEQ. CDR3 sequence reads: CASSQVMEVGGYTF. The CDR3 DNA sequence: TGTGCCAGCAGCCAAGTAATGGAGGTTGGTGGCTACACCTTC.

The chain combines TRBV18 with TRBJ2-7; 12 bases line up with TRBD2. The CDR3 sequence is 16 residues long. Germline assignment: CDR1 KGHSH and CDR2 LQKENI. V dropped 5 bases and J dropped 1; count of bases not matched to a gene: 6. The CDR3 here is CASSSGLAGPSYEQYF. CDR3 in DNA: TGTGCCAGCTCATCAGGACTAGCGGGGCCATCCTACGAGCAGTACTTC. The variable domain in full, with the rest retrieved from reference TRBV18 and TRBJ2-7, is NAGVMQNPRHLVRRRGQEARLRCSPMKGHSHVYWYRQLPEEGLKFMVYLQKENIIDESGMPKERFSAEFPKEGPSILRIQQVVRGDSAAYFCASSSGLAGPSYEQYFGPGTRLTVT.

The J gene is TRBJ2-3, the V gene TRBV5-1; tentative D call: TRBD1 (6 bases). The CDR3 runs 16 residues. The V gene's germline CDR1 is SGHRS and CDR2 YFSETQ. V was trimmed by 4 bases and J by 2 bases, leaving 17 bases between them. The CDR3 protein is CASSPLTGTTTDTQYF. CDR3 in DNA: TGCGCCAGCAGCCCGCTGACCGGGACAACCACAGATACGCAGTATTTT.

V and J are TRBV6-5 and TRBJ2-5; no clear D. V was clipped by 5 bases and J by 5 bases, with 6 bases between them. The CDR3 contains 11 residues. Germline loops: CDR1 MNHEY, CDR2 SVGAGI. CDR3 loop: CASSIGETQYF. CDR3 bases: TGTGCCAGCAGTATCGGTGAGACCCAGTACTTC.

The V and J genes are TRBV4-2 and TRBJ1-2; possible D gene TRBD1, 6 bases. Germline V CDR1 and CDR2: LGHNA, YNFKEQ. CDR3 length equals 15 residues. Trimming pared 2 bases from V and 3 bases from J, leaving 13 bases between. The CDR3 bases are TGTGCCAGCAGCCAATCAGACCGGACAGACTATGGCTACACCTTC. Its protein is CASSQSDRTDYGYTF.

V and J are TRBV7-8 and TRBJ2-6; D might be TRBD2 (7 bases). The V and J ends lost 1 base and 0 bases respectively, with 16 bases between them. The CDR3 runs to 19 residues. Germline V lookup: CDR1 SGHVS, CDR2 FQNEAQ. Written as DNA, the CDR3 is TGTGCCAGCAGCTTAGTAGGGGGGGTCGGAAACTCTGGGGCCAACGTCCTGACTTTC. It codes for CASSLVGGVGNSGANVLTF.

The chain has TRBV4-2 and TRBJ2-1, with 10 bases aligning to TRBD2. V gave up 4 bases and J gave up 2 bases; unmatched junction bases: 8. The germline CDR1 and CDR2 sequences are LGHNA and YNFKEQ. The CDR3 has 17 residues. The CDR3 is CASSLRTSGEAYNEQFF. CDR3 DNA: TGTGCCAGCAGCCTACGCACTAGCGGGGAAGCCTACAATGAGCAGTTCTTC.